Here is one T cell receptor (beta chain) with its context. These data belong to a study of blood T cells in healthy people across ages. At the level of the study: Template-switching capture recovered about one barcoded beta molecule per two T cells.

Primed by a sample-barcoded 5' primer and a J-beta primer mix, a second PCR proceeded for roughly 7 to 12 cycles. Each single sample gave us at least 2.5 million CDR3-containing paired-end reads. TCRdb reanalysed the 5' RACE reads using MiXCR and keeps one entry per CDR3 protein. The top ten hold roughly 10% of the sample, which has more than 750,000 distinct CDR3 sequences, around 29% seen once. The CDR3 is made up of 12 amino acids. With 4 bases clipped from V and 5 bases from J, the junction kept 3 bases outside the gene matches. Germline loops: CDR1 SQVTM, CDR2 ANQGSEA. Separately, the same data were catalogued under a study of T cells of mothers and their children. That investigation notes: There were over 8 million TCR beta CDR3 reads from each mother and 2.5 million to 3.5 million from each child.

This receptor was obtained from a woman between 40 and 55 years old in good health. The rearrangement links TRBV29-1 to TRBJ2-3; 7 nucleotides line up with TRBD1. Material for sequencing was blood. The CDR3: CSVGQGEDTQYF. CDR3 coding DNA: TGCAGCGTTGGACAGGGAGAAGATACGCAGTATTTT.